This note documents a single T cell receptor (beta chain) sequence. The CDR3 is 16 residues long. This sample is drawn from a study of OX40 agonist ivuxolimab in advanced cancers. Repertoires were generated with immunoSEQ multiplex PCR, while TCRdb's copy carries only in-frame clones and drops some. The table has about 89,000 clones, 85% to 90% seen once. The receptor was isolated from an adult with an advanced solid tumor such as melanoma, head and neck, liver or kidney cancer. The sequencing here drew on CD4+ or CD8+ T cells sorted from blood, taken in a trial of the OX40 agonist ivuxolimab. The chain combines TRBV21-1 with TRBJ2-1; the D call TRBD2 from the table was never checked on the DNA. TRBV21-1 is tagged as a pseudogene. In DNA form, the CDR3 reads TGTGCCAGCAGCAAAGGAGGACTAGCGGCCCACAATGAGCAGTTCTTC. Protein sequence: CASSKGGLAAHNEQFF.